This T cell receptor beta chain was captured in a study of identical twins. Study-wide results and limits: Memory repertoires lacked the insertion deficit that abundant cord blood beta clonotypes showed. Compared with models, monozygotic twins showed more out-of-frame TCR alpha sharing. Within twin pairs, the out-of-frame alpha sequences they shared showed excess low generation probability.

A universal primer site was created by template switching, with the cDNA bearing unique molecular identifiers. TCRdb itself ran the 5' RACE reads through MiXCR, one entry per CDR3 protein. The sample includes some 1,700,000 distinct CDR3 sequences, 32% of them seen just once. In its sample, this clonotype was seen a few times. Its specificity is unknown. Germline assignment: CDR1 SGHAT and CDR2 FQNNGV. V shed 5 bases and J 2 bases; nucleotides not matched to a gene: 8. CDR3 size: 15 residues. This chain links TRBV11-2 with TRBJ2-5, with TRBD2 matching over 7 bases. Material: cord blood. The TCR comes from a newborn girl in good health. The CDR3 DNA sequence: TGTGCCAGCAGCGAATCACTAGCGCCTCAAGAGACCCAGTACTTC. Residues: CASSESLAPQETQYF.